This T cell receptor beta chain was sequenced for a study of shared clonotypes between healthy human individuals. This table comes from immunoSEQ multiplex PCR, and its TCRdb copy is limited to in-frame clones, with some not included. In the table there are about 2.3 million clones, 92% of which are singletons. Sequencing was carried out using naive CD4+ T cells from PBMCs. Subset reported: CD45RA+ positively selected. This clonotype was sampled from a man between 18 and 35 years old in good health. Some clones in this sample may be carry-over from other donors' samples.

CDR3 region: CASSYTTGDEQYF. The CDR3 nucleotides are TGCGCCAGCAGCTACACCACCGGGGACGAGCAGTACTTC. This chain joins TRBV5-1 and TRBJ2-7; tentative D call: TRBD2 (5 bases). V dropped 3 bases and J dropped 5 bases, with 12 bases sitting between them. This CDR3 comprises 13 residues. Germline V gene data show CDR1 as SGHRS and CDR2 as YFSETQ.